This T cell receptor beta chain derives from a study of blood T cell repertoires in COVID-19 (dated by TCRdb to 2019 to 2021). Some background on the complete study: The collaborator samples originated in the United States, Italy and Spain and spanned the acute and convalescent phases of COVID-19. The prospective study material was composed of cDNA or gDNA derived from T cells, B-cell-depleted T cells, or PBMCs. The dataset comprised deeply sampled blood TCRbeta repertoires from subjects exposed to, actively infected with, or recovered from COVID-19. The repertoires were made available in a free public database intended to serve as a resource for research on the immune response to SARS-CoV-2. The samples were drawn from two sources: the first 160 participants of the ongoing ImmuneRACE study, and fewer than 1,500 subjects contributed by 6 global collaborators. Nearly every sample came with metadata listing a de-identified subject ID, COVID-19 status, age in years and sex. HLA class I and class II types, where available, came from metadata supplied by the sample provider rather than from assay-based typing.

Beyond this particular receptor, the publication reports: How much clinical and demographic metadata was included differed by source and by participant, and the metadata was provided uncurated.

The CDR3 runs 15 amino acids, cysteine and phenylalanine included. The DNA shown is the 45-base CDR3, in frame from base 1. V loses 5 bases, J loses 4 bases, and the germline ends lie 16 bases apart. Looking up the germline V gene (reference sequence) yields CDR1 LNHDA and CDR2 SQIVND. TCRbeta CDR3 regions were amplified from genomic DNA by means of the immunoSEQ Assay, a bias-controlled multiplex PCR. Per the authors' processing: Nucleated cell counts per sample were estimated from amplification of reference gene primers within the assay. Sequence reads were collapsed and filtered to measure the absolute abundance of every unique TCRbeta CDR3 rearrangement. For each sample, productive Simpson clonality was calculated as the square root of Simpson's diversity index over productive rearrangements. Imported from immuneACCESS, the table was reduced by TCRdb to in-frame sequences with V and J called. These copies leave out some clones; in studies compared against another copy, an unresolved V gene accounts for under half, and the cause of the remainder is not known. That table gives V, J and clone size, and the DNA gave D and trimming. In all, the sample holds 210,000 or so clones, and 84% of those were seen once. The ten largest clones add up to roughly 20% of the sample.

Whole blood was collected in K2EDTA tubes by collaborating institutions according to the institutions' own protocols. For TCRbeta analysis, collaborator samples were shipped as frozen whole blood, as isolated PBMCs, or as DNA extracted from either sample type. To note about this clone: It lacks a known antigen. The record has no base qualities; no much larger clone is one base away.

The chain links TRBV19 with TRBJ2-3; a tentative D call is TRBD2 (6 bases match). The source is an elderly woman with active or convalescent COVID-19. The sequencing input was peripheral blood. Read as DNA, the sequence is TGTGCCAGTAGTGAAACTAGCTTCTCGGCAGATACGCAGTATTTT. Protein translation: CASSETSFSADTQYF.